The 2 T cell receptor beta chains reported below all come from one sample, sequenced in a study of cytomegalovirus exposure and HLA in healthy donors. The PCR used 60 Vbeta and 13 Jbeta primers. Assay used: immunoSEQ multiplex PCR; TCRdb lists only in-frame clones, some missing. The data show approximately 130,000 clones, roughly 9.6% seen once. The sample was PBMCs. The receptors come from a middle-aged woman in good health and CMV-seropositive.

This clone appeared a few times. J is TRBJ1-1 and V is TRBV2, with D perhaps TRBD1 (5 bases). The length of the CDR3 is 14 residues. V was cut by 6 bases and J by 0 bases, with 11 bases left in between. The germline V gene encodes CDR1 SNHLY and CDR2 FYNNEI. Here the CDR3 reads CASRAGTVNTEAFF. CDR3 nucleotides: TGTGCCAGCAGAGCCGGGACTGTGAACACTGAAGCTTTCTTT.

This clone was seen a handful of times. This sequence joins TRBV5-4 and TRBJ1-2, with 9 bases matching TRBD1. This CDR3 comprises 18 residues. Germline V gene data show CDR1 as SGHNT and CDR2 as YYREEE (reference sequence). The V gene end was trimmed by 3 bases and the J gene end by 3 bases; junction bases not matched to a gene: 15. The CDR3 coding sequence is TGTGCCAGCAGCTCAACTAACAGGGGGCGGAGGGTAGACTATGGCTACACCTTC. Its translation is CASSSTNRGRRVDYGYTF.